What follows is one T cell receptor (beta chain) and its context. The data derive from a study of blood T cell repertoires in COVID-19. At the level of the study: COVID-19 samples, acute and convalescent, were from the United States, Italy and Spain. Sources were T cells, B-cell-depleted T cells, or PBMCs; the material itself was cDNA or gDNA.

In the original analysis: Nucleated cell number was recorded as an estimate derived from reference gene primer amplification. The repertoire was sequenced with immunoSEQ multiplex PCR; TCRdb's copy has only in-frame clones and lacks some. V and J calls and clone size are as listed in that table; D and trimming were resolved from the DNA. The top ten clones hold approximately 2% of a sample with around 300,000 clones, approximately 83% of them seen once. V lost 2 bases, J lost 6 bases, and 16 bases stayed unmatched. The CDR3 extends over 19 amino acids. Germline values: CDR1 LGHNA, CDR2 YSLEER. The sequence came from a woman aged 25 to 39 who had recovered from COVID-19. The V call is TRBV4-3, the J call TRBJ2-3; 11 bases are shared with TRBD2. Sequenced input: peripheral blood. The CDR3 spells CASSQLDTGTSGGWDTQYF. CDR3 DNA sequence: TGCGCCAGCAGCCAACTAGACACCGGGACTAGCGGTGGGTGGGATACGCAGTATTTT.